The 17 T cell receptor beta chains listed next were all sequenced from one sample in a study of T-cell memory formation after mild COVID-19. Via MiXCR, TCRdb re-called the 5' RACE reads, giving one row per CDR3 protein. The table includes 250,000 to 300,000 distinct CDR3 sequences, under 20% detected once. The source material was PBMCs or a T cell subset sorted from them (not recorded which). These receptors were taken from a man younger than 35 who had mild COVID-19 (a few samples of this study predate the infection). Cell type and time point are not known.

This clonotype has just a few counts. The chain recombines TRBV5-1 with TRBJ2-1, with 8 bases that match TRBD2. From germline, CDR1 is SGHRS and CDR2 YFSETQ. The CDR3 consists of 17 residues. V was clipped by 3 bases and J by 9 bases; unmatched bases: 17. The CDR3 reads CASSSVWDRGGRGEQFF. The CDR3 nucleotides are TGCGCCAGCAGCTCGGTCTGGGACCGGGGGGGCCGGGGTGAGCAGTTCTTC.

The chain has TRBV29-1 and TRBJ2-2; D is possibly TRBD2 (7 bases). CDR3 length: 15 residues. Per the germline V gene, CDR1 is SQVTM and CDR2 is ANQGSEA. The V and J ends lost 1 base and 5 bases respectively, with 14 bases between them. The CDR3 nucleotides are TGCAGCGTTGAAGGGCGGGGGCGAGAGACCGGGGAGCTGTTTTTT. As protein: CSVEGRGRETGELFF.

Comments on this clonotype: Without the conserved terminal phenylalanine or tryptophan, this CDR3 likely stems from a read error. The DNA is omitted, as the CDR3 cannot be located on it reliably, and the CDR3 follows TCRdb's listing. V gene TRBV25-1 combines with J gene TRBJ2-7; the table's D gene call, TRBD2, was not cross checked with the DNA. The germline gives CDR1 MGHDK, CDR2 SYGVNS. The CDR3 spans 11 amino acids, including both terminal residues. CDR3 in amino acids: CASSGSGGPVL.

The chain employs TRBV30 and TRBJ1-1; 9 bases align to TRBD1. The CDR3 is 14 residues long. With 5 bases clipped from V and 4 bases from J, the junction kept 8 bases outside the gene matches. CDR1 and CDR2 from the germline V gene are GTSNPN and SVGIG (reference sequence). DNA of the CDR3: TGTGCCTGGGCATCGGGACAGGGTCTCACTGAAGCTTTCTTT. Amino acids: CAWASGQGLTEAFF.

A few counts support this clonotype. V and J are TRBV12-3 or TRBV12-4 and TRBJ1-4; 8 bases agree with TRBD1. V lost 6 bases and J lost 2; bases outside the gene matches: 8. The CDR3 consists of 16 residues. This CDR3 is CASSPVQGATNEKLFF. In DNA, the CDR3 is TGTGCCAGCAGCCCCGTCCAGGGGGCGACTAATGAAAAACTGTTTTTT.

The chain uses TRBV16 and TRBJ2-1; 10 positions agree with TRBD2. Germline V gene lookup returns CDR1 KGHSY and CDR2 FQNENV. The CDR3 runs 18 residues. Losses at the gene ends were 0 bases for V and 3 bases for J; bases not matched to a gene: 8. CDR3 coding DNA: TGTGCCAGCAGCCAATCTCGCCCTAGCGGGGGTTTCTACAATGAGCAGTTCTTC. It specifies CASSQSRPSGGFYNEQFF.

This clonotype was seen a few times. V is TRBV9 and J is TRBJ2-3, with D tentatively TRBD1 or TRBD2 (5 bases each). Germline V lookup: CDR1 SGDLS, CDR2 YYNGEE. The germline V and J ends were trimmed by 0 bases and 0 bases, with 8 bases remaining between them. CDR3 length equals 15 residues. CDR3 DNA: TGTGCCAGCAGCGTAGCTTGGGGGAGCACAGATACGCAGTATTTT. It codes for CASSVAWGSTDTQYF.

This clonotype appeared a few times. This chain uses TRBV28 with TRBJ2-1; TRBD1 is a possible D gene (6 bases). CDR1 and CDR2 from the germline V gene are MDHEN and SYDVKM. The CDR3 spans 14 residues. Trimming left V 5 bases short and J 3 bases short, with 11 bases between. CDR3 nucleotide sequence: TGTGCCAGCAGTAGTTACAGGGACTACAATGAGCAGTTCTTC. Its translation is CASSSYRDYNEQFF.

The chain combines TRBV27 with TRBJ1-6; 9 bases align to TRBD1. In germline, CDR1 is MNHEY, CDR2 SMNVEV (reference sequence). The CDR3 has 16 residues. Trimming took 6 bases from V and 7 from J; bases not matched to a gene: 10. The CDR3 protein is CASSLTGGVKNSPLHF. The CDR3 nucleotides are TGTGCCAGCAGCCTGACAGGGGGAGTTAAAAATTCACCCCTCCACTTT.

This clonotype was observed a handful of times. V and J are TRBV7-8 and TRBJ1-5; no clear D gene. V lost 2 bases to trimming and J lost 8 bases, with 10 bases between them. This CDR3 is built from 13 residues. Germline-derived CDR1 and CDR2 are SGHVS and FQNEAQ. The CDR3 here is CASSLWADKPQHF. The CDR3 nucleotides are TGTGCCAGCAGCTTATGGGCTGATAAGCCCCAGCATTTT.

J is TRBJ2-5 and V is TRBV7-9, with 8 bases that match TRBD2. Unmatched junction bases numbered 13, after V lost 2 bases and J lost 2 bases. The CDR3 is made up of 18 amino acids. Germline CDR1 reads SEHNR; CDR2 reads FQNEAQ (reference sequence). The CDR3 nucleotides read TGTGCCAGCAGCTTATTCGCTCGGGGGGGAGATTATCAAGAGACCCAGTACTTC. This translates into CASSLFARGGDYQETQYF.

This chain links TRBV7-9 with TRBJ2-5; no reliable D call. There are 13 residues in the CDR3. Looked up from germline, CDR1 is SEHNR and CDR2 is FQNEAQ (reference sequence). V lost 4 bases and J lost 8, with 14 bases in between. The CDR3, as DNA: TGTGCCAGCAGCTCCGGAATGCGAGAAACCCAGTACTTC. Amino acid sequence: CASSSGMRETQYF.

This clonotype was found many times. J is TRBJ2-2 and V is TRBV20-1, with 11 positions matching TRBD2. After removal of 4 bases from V and 0 bases from J, the junction contained 4 bases not matched to a gene. This CDR3 contains 16 residues. Germline V gene data show CDR1 as DFQATT and CDR2 as SNEGSKA (reference sequence). The DNA of the CDR3 is TGCAGTGCTAAGACTAGCGGGGCTCCGAACACCGGGGAGCTGTTTTTT. Translation: CSAKTSGAPNTGELFF.

This clonotype was recorded a few times. The chain carries TRBV6-2 or TRBV6-3 and TRBJ1-2; no firm D call. Looked up from germline, CDR1 is MNHEY and CDR2 is SVGEGT. CDR3 length equals 13 residues. V lost 4 bases to trimming and J lost 6 bases, with 12 bases between them. The CDR3 loop is CASSFGQDDGYTF. The DNA for the CDR3 is TGTGCCAGCAGTTTCGGGCAGGATGATGGCTACACCTTC.

A few counts support this clonotype. V gene TRBV3-1 combines with J gene TRBJ2-7; 7 bases are shared with TRBD1. J gave up 0 bases and V 1 base, and 6 bases lay outside the gene matches. The germline CDR1 and CDR2 sequences are LGHDT and YNNKEL (reference sequence). This CDR3 region has 16 residues. CDR3 sequence: CASSQGLGTASYEQYF. CDR3 bases: TGTGCCAGCAGCCAAGGTCTCGGGACAGCCTCCTACGAGCAGTACTTC.

This clonotype occurred a few times. The chain recombines TRBV7-9 with TRBJ2-1; 13 bases align to TRBD2. The V gene's germline CDR1 is SEHNR and CDR2 FQNEAQ (reference sequence). CDR3 length: 15 amino acids. V shed 1 base, J shed 10 bases, and the junction held 4 bases outside the gene matches. CDR3 sequence reads: CASSLGPTSGGEQFF. The DNA of the CDR3 is TGTGCCAGCAGCTTAGGACCGACTAGCGGGGGGGAGCAGTTCTTC. Combining the CDR3 with reference TRBV7-9 and TRBJ2-1 gives the whole variable domain DTGVSQNPRHKITKRGQNVTFRCDPISEHNRLYWYRQTLGQGPEFLTYFQNEAQLEKSRLLSDRFSAERPKGSFSTLEIQRTEQGDSAMYLCASSLGPTSGGEQFFGPGTRLTVL.

This clonotype has only a few counts. The chain joins TRBV6-1 to TRBJ2-1; 9 bases line up with TRBD1. CDR1 is MNHNS and CDR2 is SASEGT in the germline V gene. This CDR3 is built from 15 residues. Unmatched junction bases numbered 6, after V lost 2 bases and J lost 7 bases. This CDR3 is CASSEQGTGRNEQFF. The CDR3 DNA sequence: TGTGCCAGCAGTGAACAGGGGACAGGGAGGAATGAGCAGTTCTTC.